This T cell receptor beta chain was captured by sequencing in a study of blood T cell repertoires in COVID-19 (TCRdb year 2020). For the wider study: The collaborator samples originated in the United States, Italy and Spain and spanned the acute and convalescent phases of COVID-19. The prospective study material was composed of cDNA or gDNA derived from T cells, B-cell-depleted T cells, or PBMCs. Deeply sampled blood TCRbeta repertoires from subjects exposed to, actively infected with, or recovered from COVID-19 were included in the dataset. The repertoires were released in a freely available public database intended as a resource for research on the immune response to SARS-CoV-2. Samples were obtained from the ongoing ImmuneRACE study (first 160 participants) and from about 1,300 subjects provided by 6 global collaborators. A de-identified subject ID, COVID-19 status, age in years and sex were almost always included in the sample metadata. Where available, HLA class I and class II types were taken from metadata supplied by the sample provider and were not determined by assay-based typing. The research as a whole found: The amount of clinical and demographic metadata varied by source and participant and was provided uncurated.

The CDR3 measures 11 amino acids from cysteine to phenylalanine. Just CDR3 DNA is preserved here, 33 bases in frame from base 1. V is shortened by 6 bases, J by 4 bases, and the region joining them spans 6 bases. Per the germline V gene, KGHSH is the CDR1 and LQKENI is the CDR2. Whole blood was collected in K2EDTA tubes by collaborating institutions according to the institutions' own protocols. For TCRbeta analysis, collaborator samples were shipped as frozen whole blood, as isolated PBMCs, or as DNA extracted from either sample type. Regarding this clone: Its antigen remains unidentified. Base qualities are not provided; no much larger clone lies one nucleotide away.

TCRbeta CDR3 regions were amplified from genomic DNA using the immunoSEQ Assay, a bias-controlled multiplex PCR. The paper's processing steps were these. The number of nucleated cells in each sample was estimated by amplification of reference gene primers within the assay. To quantify the absolute abundance of each unique TCRbeta CDR3 rearrangement, sequence reads were collapsed and filtered. For each sample, productive Simpson clonality was calculated as the square root of Simpson's diversity index over productive rearrangements. The source is immuneACCESS, and TCRdb retained only in-frame sequences with V and J called. Part of the clones is not carried over; for the studies checked, unresolved V genes explain less than half of this, and the remainder is unexplained. V, J and clone size are those of that table, while D and trimming were read from the DNA. The table for this sample lists about 87,000 clones; about 71% of them were counted only once. The biggest ten clones account for 4% to 5.5% of the sample.

Recombination connected TRBV18 to TRBJ1-1; matching of 5 bases hints at TRBD1 as the D gene. This clonotype originated in a woman aged 45-65 years with acute or convalescent COVID-19. Sequencing used peripheral blood. CDR3 protein: CASSGGTEAFF. The DNA is as follows: TGTGCCAGCTCGGGGGGCACTGAAGCTTTCTTT.